The source of this T cell receptor (beta chain) is a study of shared clonotypes between healthy human individuals. Roughly 33,000 T cell genomes, or approximately 190 ng DNA, went into the sorted-subset replicate PCRs. This table comes from immunoSEQ multiplex PCR, and its TCRdb copy is limited to in-frame clones, with some not included. Of about 2.4 million clones in the sample, roughly 93% are singletons; the top ten hold about 0.38%. CD45RA+ naive and CD45RA-negative memory subsets were separated from CD4+ cells. The ends lost 4 bases at V and 7 bases at J; junction bases unmatched: 9. Per germline, CDR1 MDHEN and CDR2 SYDVKM. The CDR3 is made up of 15 amino acids.

The receptor was derived from a man aged 18 to 30 in good health. Some clones in this sample may be carry-over from other donors' samples. The chain has TRBV28 and TRBJ1-4; TRBD1 matches 7 bases. Sequencing was done on a sample of naive CD4+ T cells from PBMCs. The subset was: CD45RA+ positively selected. CDR3 DNA sequence: TGTGCCAGCAGTTCGGGCGGGACAGCAAGTGAAAAACTGTTTTTT. This translates into CASSSGGTASEKLFF. Variable domain in full (rest from reference TRBV28 and TRBJ1-4): DVKVTQSSRYLVKRTGEKVFLECVQDMDHENMFWYRQDPGLGLRLIYFSYDVKMKEKGDIPEGYSVSREKKERFSLILESASTNQTSMYLCASSSGGTASEKLFFGSGTQLSVL.